The rows below give T cell receptor beta chains drawn from one sample of a study of T cell changes during pregnancy in multiple sclerosis. Using immunoSEQ multiplex PCR, the repertoire was profiled, and TCRdb retains in-frame clones only, with some absent. The data hold about 31,000 clones, with about 87% observed a single time. The source was CD8+ T cells from peripheral blood mononuclear cells, collected before pregnancy. The receptor source for this set is a female donor with multiple sclerosis, enrolled in a pregnancy study. Each CDR3 is given with its conserved first and last residue. Fields, in order: J gene, V gene, D gene, clone size, CDR3 protein, CDR3 DNA. A D gene is named only where the DNA matches it firmly. Size is stated for part of the rows, as once, few or many counts, or as a class when the clone is expanded.

TRBJ2-2	TRBV9	TRBD2	-	CASSVELAGIEELFF	TGTGCCAGCAGCGTAGAACTAGCGGGGATCGAGGAGCTGTTTTTT
TRBJ2-1	TRBV28	-	-	CATGTFSYNEQFF	TGTGCCACCGGGACTTTCTCCTACAATGAGCAGTTCTTC
TRBJ1-5	TRBV28	-	-	CASSLLWGVSNQPQHF	TGTGCCAGCAGTTTATTGTGGGGGGTAAGCAATCAGCCCCAGCATTTT
TRBJ2-1	TRBV4-2	-	-	CASSPDSTNEQFF	TGTGCCAGCAGCCCCGACTCTACCAATGAGCAGTTCTTC
TRBJ1-6	TRBV28	-	-	CASSLGGGNSPLHF	TGTGCCAGCAGCCTGGGGGGGGGCAACTCACCCCTCCACTTT
TRBJ2-1	TRBV15	-	-	CATSNTGWREQFF	TGTGCCACCAGCAACACGGGGTGGAGGGAGCAGTTCTTC
TRBJ2-7	TRBV7-6	-	-	CASSLLTVRQDTYEQYF	TGTGCCAGCAGTTTACTAACAGTCCGGCAGGATACCTACGAGCAGTACTTC
TRBJ2-5	TRBV7-9	TRBD2	-	CASKRGGTQETQYF	TGTGCCAGCAAGCGGGGGGGGACCCAAGAGACCCAGTACTTC
TRBJ2-7	TRBV7-9	TRBD1	-	CASREDRGLGEQYF	TGTGCCAGCAGGGAGGACAGGGGGCTCGGCGAGCAGTACTTC
TRBJ2-3	TRBV19	-	-	CASSSGTATDTQYF	TGTGCCAGTAGTAGCGGGACAGCCACAGATACGCAGTATTTT
TRBJ2-1	TRBV7-9	-	-	CASSYRDTDNEQFF	TGTGCCAGCAGCTACCGGGACACAGACAATGAGCAGTTCTTC
TRBJ1-6	TRBV19	TRBD1	-	CASSFATGGLSPLHF	TGTGCCAGTAGTTTCGCGACAGGGGGTTTGTCACCCCTCCACTTT
TRBJ1-1	TRBV4-3	-	-	CASSQDLGGAGTEAFF	TGCGCCAGCAGCCAAGATCTTGGAGGCGCGGGGACTGAAGCTTTCTTT
TRBJ1-5	TRBV30	-	-	CASASRYSNQPQHF	TGTGCCTCGGCCTCCAGGTATAGCAATCAGCCCCAGCATTTT
TRBJ2-7	TRBV7-8	TRBD1	-	CASSPRTGAGSYEQYF	TGTGCCAGCAGCCCAAGAACAGGGGCGGGCTCCTACGAGCAGTACTTC
TRBJ1-1	TRBV7-8	-	-	CASSLAGTEAFF	TGTGCCAGCAGCTTAGCGGGGACAGAAGCTTTCTTT
TRBJ1-2	TRBV6-1	TRBD1	-	CASSEANRGVGYTF	TGTGCCAGCAGTGAAGCAAACAGGGGGGTTGGCTACACCTTC
TRBJ2-2	TRBV5-1	-	once	CASSSGQNTGELFF	TGCGCCAGCAGCTCGGGACAGAACACCGGGGAGCTGTTTTTT
TRBJ2-7	TRBV4-3	-	-	CASSQEGAGSTYEQYF	TGCGCCAGCAGCCAAGAGGGAGCGGGTTCTACCTACGAGCAGTACTTC
TRBJ1-1	TRBV28	TRBD1	-	CASSSTGGWNTEAFF	TGTGCCAGCAGTTCGACAGGGGGATGGAACACTGAAGCTTTCTTT
TRBJ2-5	TRBV19	TRBD1	-	CASSRDSRQETQYF	TGTGCCAGTAGCAGGGACAGTCGCCAAGAGACCCAGTACTTC
TRBJ2-5	TRBV6-5	TRBD1	-	CASQDREGETQYF	TGTGCCAGCCAAGACAGGGAAGGGGAGACCCAGTACTTC
TRBJ2-3	TRBV2	TRBD2	-	CASRGTSGGADTQYF	TGTGCCAGCAGGGGGACTAGCGGGGGGGCGGATACGCAGTATTTT
TRBJ2-3	TRBV9	-	-	CASGGGRGYGTDTQYF	TGTGCCAGCGGGGGCGGGCGGGGGTACGGCACAGATACGCAGTATTTT
TRBJ1-1	TRBV19	-	few	CASEDNTEAFF	TGTGCCAGTGAGGATAACACTGAAGCTTTCTTT
TRBJ2-1	TRBV11-3	TRBD2	-	CASSFSGGAKNEQFF	TGTGCCAGCAGCTTCAGCGGGGGGGCTAAAAATGAGCAGTTCTTC
TRBJ1-1	TRBV9	-	many	CASSHNVGTTEGYEAFF	TGTGCCAGCAGTCACAATGTCGGGACTACGGAGGGGTACGAAGCTTTCTTT
TRBJ2-3	TRBV29-1	TRBD2	-	CSVGGVGRGGLSGTQYF	TGCAGCGTCGGCGGGGTTGGGCGGGGGGGCCTTTCAGGCACGCAGTATTTT
TRBJ2-7	TRBV7-2	TRBD2	-	CASSIGTSGIYEQYF	TGTGCCAGCAGCATAGGGACTAGCGGGATCTACGAGCAGTACTTC
TRBJ1-1	TRBV11-2	TRBD1	-	CASSLAPTGGTEAFF	TGTGCCAGCAGCTTAGCCCCAACAGGGGGCACTGAAGCTTTCTTT
TRBJ1-1	TRBV27	-	-	CASSFGGRLEAFF	TGTGCCAGCAGTTTTGGTGGCAGACTTGAAGCTTTCTTT
TRBJ2-3	TRBV7-3	TRBD2	-	CASSLSGGDTDTQYF	TGTGCCAGCAGCTTAAGCGGGGGGGACACAGATACGCAGTATTTT
TRBJ1-2	TRBV11-2	-	-	CASSFMGPGYGYTF	TGTGCCAGCAGCTTTATGGGGCCCGGCTATGGCTACACCTTC
TRBJ2-2	TRBV4-1	TRBD2	-	CASSQEEISLAGAGELFF	TGCGCCAGCAGCCAAGAGGAAATTAGTCTAGCGGGAGCCGGGGAGCTGTTTTTT
TRBJ1-4	TRBV27	-	-	CASSLWAGDEEKLFF	TGTGCCAGCAGTTTATGGGCAGGGGATGAGGAAAAACTGTTTTTT
TRBJ2-3	TRBV4-2	TRBD1	once	CASSQLWDRGPILNLWDPDTQYF	TGTGCCAGCAGCCAACTATGGGACAGGGGGCCGATTTTAAACTTATGGGACCCGGATACGCAGTATTTT
TRBJ2-3	TRBV19	-	once	CASSILLSDSGDTQYF	TGTGCCAGTAGTATCCTCCTCTCGGATTCGGGAGATACGCAGTATTTT
TRBJ2-7	TRBV2	-	-	CASSEATFKRHEQYF	TGTGCCAGCAGTGAAGCTACGTTCAAGCGCCACGAGCAGTACTTC
TRBJ2-5	TRBV6-1	-	few	CASSEKVGGGETQYF	TGTGCCAGCAGTGAAAAAGTTGGAGGTGGGGAGACCCAGTACTTC
TRBJ2-1	TRBV7-8	TRBD2	-	CASSQTSGRAGEQFF	TGTGCCAGCAGCCAAACTAGCGGGAGGGCGGGAGAGCAGTTCTTC
TRBJ2-7	TRBV6-1	TRBD2	-	CASTMTSGTYEQYF	TGTGCCAGCACCATGACTAGCGGGACCTACGAGCAGTACTTC
TRBJ2-1	TRBV15	-	once	CATSRDLRELGYEQFF	TGTGCCACCAGCAGAGATCTGAGGGAATTGGGCTATGAGCAGTTCTTC
TRBJ1-2	TRBV5-8	-	-	CASSLARTILIGYTF	TGTGCCAGCAGCTTAGCACGTACGATCCTAATAGGCTACACCTTC
TRBJ2-7	TRBV10-2	TRBD2	-	CASSSEPAGENEQYF	TGCGCCAGCAGCTCTGAACCAGCGGGAGAAAACGAGCAGTACTTC
TRBJ2-7	TRBV6-1	-	-	CASHTGDRGEQYF	TGTGCCAGTCACACGGGAGACCGGGGGGAGCAGTACTTC
TRBJ2-5	TRBV11-3	-	-	CASSNPFYGTLQETQYF	TGTGCCAGCAGCAATCCTTTTTACGGGACACTCCAAGAGACCCAGTACTTC
TRBJ2-7	TRBV7-2	TRBD1	-	CASTIRDRGCYEQYF	TGTGCCAGCACAATCCGGGACAGGGGATGCTACGAGCAGTACTTC